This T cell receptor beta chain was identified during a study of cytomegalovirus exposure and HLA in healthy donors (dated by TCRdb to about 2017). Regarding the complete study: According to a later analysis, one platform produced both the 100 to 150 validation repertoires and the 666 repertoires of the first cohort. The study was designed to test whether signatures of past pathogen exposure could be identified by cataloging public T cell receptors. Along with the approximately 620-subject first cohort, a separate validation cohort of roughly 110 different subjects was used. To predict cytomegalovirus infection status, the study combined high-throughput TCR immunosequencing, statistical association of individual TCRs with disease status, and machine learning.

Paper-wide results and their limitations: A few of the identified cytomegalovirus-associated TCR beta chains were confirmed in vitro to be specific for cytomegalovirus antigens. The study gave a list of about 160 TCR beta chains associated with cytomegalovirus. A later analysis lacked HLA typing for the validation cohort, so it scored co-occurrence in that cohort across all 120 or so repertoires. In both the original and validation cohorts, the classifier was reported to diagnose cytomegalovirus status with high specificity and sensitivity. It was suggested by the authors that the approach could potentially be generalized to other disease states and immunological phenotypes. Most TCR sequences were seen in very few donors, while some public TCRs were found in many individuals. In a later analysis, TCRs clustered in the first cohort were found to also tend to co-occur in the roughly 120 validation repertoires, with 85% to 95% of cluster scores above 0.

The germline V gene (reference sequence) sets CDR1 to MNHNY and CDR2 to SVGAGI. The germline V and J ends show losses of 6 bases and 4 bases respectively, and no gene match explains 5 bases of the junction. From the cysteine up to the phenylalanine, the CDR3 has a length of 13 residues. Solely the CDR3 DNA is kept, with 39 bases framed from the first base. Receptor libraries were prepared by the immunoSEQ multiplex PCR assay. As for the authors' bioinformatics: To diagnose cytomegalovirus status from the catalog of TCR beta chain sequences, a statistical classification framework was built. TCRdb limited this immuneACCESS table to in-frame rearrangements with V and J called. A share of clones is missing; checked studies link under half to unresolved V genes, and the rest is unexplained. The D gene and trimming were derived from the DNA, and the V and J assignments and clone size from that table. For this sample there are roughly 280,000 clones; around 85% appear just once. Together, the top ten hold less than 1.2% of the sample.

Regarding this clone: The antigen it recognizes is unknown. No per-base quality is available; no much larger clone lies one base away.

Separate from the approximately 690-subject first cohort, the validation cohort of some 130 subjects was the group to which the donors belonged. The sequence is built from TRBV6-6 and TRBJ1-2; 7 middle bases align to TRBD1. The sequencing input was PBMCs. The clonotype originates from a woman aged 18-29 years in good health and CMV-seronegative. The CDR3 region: CASSPGTVYGYTF. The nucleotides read TGTGCCAGCAGCCCCGGGACAGTCTATGGCTACACCTTC.